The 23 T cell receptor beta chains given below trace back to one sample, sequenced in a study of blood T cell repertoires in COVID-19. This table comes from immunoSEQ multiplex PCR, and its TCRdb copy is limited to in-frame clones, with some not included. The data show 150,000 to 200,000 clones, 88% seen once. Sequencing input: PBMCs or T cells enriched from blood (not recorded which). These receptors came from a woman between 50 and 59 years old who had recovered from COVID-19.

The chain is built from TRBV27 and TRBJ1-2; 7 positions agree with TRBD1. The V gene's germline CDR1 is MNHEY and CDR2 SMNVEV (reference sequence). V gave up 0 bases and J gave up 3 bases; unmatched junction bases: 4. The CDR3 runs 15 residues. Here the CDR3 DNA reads TGTGCCAGCAGTTTATCGACGACAGGGTACTATGGCTACACCTTC. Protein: CASSLSTTGYYGYTF.

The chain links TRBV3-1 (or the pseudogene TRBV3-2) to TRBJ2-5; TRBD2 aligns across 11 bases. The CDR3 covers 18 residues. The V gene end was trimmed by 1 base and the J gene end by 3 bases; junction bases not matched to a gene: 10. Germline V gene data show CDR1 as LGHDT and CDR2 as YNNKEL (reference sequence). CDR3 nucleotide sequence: TGTGCCAGCAGCCAAGGAGGGCTAGCGGGGGGCCGGGAAGAGACCCAGTACTTC. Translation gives CASSQGGLAGGREETQYF.

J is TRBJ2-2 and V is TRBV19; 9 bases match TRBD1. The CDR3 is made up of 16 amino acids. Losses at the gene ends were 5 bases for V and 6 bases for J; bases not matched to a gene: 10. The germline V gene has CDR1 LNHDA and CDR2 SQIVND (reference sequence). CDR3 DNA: TGTGCCAGTAGTTCACTATGGACAGGGGTTCCCGGGGAGCTGTTTTTT. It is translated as CASSSLWTGVPGELFF.

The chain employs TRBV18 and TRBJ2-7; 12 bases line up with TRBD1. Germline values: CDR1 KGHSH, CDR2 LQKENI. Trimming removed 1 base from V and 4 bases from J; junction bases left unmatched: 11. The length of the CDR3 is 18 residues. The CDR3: CASSPLPGTGGSFYEQYF. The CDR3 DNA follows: TGTGCCAGCTCACCACTCCCGGGGACAGGGGGCAGCTTTTACGAGCAGTACTTC.

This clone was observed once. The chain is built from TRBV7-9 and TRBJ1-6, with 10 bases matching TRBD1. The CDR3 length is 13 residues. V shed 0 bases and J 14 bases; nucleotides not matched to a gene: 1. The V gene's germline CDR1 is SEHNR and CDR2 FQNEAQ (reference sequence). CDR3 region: CASSLAGTGALHF. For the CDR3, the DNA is TGTGCCAGCAGCTTAGCGGGGACAGGGGCCCTCCACTTT.

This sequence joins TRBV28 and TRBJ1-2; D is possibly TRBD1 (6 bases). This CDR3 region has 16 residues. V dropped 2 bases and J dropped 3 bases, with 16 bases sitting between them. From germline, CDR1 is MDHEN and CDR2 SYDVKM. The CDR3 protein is CASSLLGGARDYGYTF. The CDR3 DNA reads TGTGCCAGCAGTTTACTTGGGGGGGCGCGGGACTATGGCTACACCTTC.

The CDR3 is CASRAGDSYNEQFF. The CDR3 DNA is TGTGCCAGCAGGGCGGGGGACTCCTACAATGAGCAGTTCTTC. The chain combines TRBV11-3 with TRBJ2-1, with 7 bases matching TRBD2. Germline assignment: CDR1 SGHNT and CDR2 YENEEA. Trimming at V came to 6 bases and at J to 0 bases, leaving 2 bases not matched to a gene. CDR3 size: 14 residues.

CDR3 DNA: TGTGCCAGCAGTTACTCGTTCCGGGGGGAGACCTACGAGCAGTACTTC. Residues: CASSYSFRGETYEQYF. V and J are TRBV6-5 and TRBJ2-7; 7 bases match TRBD2. Per germline, CDR1 MNHEY and CDR2 SVGAGI. The V segment lost 0 bases and the J segment 2 bases; nucleotides outside the gene matches: 7. The CDR3 sequence is 16 residues long.

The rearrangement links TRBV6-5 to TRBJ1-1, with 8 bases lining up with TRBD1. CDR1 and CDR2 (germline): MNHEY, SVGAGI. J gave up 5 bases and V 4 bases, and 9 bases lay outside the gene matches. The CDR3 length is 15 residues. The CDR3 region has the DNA TGTGCCAGCAGTTTCGACAGGGGCCGGGTGACTGAAGCTTTCTTT. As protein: CASSFDRGRVTEAFF.

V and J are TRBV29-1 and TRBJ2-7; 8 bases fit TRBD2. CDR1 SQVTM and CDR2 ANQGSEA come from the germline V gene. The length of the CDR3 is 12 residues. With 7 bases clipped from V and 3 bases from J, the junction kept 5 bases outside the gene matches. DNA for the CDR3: TGCAGCGCGTTGCGGGGGGACTACGAGCAGTACTTC. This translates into CSALRGDYEQYF.

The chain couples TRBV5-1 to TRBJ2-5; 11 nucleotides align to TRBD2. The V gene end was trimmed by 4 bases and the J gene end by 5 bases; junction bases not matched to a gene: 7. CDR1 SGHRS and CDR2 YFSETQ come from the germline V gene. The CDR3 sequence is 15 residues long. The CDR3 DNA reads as TGCGCCAGCAGCACAGGGACTAGCGGCGCGGAGACCCAGTACTTC. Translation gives CASSTGTSGAETQYF. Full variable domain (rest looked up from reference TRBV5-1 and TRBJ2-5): KAGVTQTPRYLIKTRGQQVTLSCSPISGHRSVSWYQQTPGQGLQFLFEYFSETQRNKGNFPGRFSGRQFSNSRSEMNVSTLELGDSALYLCASSTGTSGAETQYFGPGTRLLVL.

The CDR3 protein is CASGSGQRGFTDTQYF. Here the CDR3 DNA reads TGTGCTAGTGGTTCCGGCCAGCGGGGATTCACAGATACGCAGTATTTT. The chain combines TRBV12-5 with TRBJ2-3, with 7 bases lining up with TRBD2. This CDR3 region has 16 residues. J gave up 2 bases and V 4 bases, and 9 bases lay outside the gene matches. Germline V gives CDR1 LGHNT, CDR2 FRNRAP.

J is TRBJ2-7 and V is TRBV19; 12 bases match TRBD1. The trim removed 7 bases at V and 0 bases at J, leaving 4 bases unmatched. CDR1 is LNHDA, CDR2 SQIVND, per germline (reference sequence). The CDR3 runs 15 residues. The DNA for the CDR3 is TGTGCCAGTACCCCGGGACAGGGGGCCTCCTACGAGCAGTACTTC. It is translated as CASTPGQGASYEQYF.

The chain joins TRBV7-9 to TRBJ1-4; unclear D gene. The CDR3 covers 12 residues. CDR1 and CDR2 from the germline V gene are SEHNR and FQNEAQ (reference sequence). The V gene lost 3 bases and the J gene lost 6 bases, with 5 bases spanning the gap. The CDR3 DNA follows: TGTGCCAGCAGCTTTTCAGATGAAAAACTGTTTTTT. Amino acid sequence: CASSFSDEKLFF.

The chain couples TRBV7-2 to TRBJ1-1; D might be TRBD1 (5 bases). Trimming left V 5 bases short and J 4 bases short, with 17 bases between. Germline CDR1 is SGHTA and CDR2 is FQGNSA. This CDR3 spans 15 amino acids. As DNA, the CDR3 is TGTGCCAGCAGCCCCCAGGGAGGGTATTTCACTGAAGCTTTCTTT. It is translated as CASSPQGGYFTEAFF.

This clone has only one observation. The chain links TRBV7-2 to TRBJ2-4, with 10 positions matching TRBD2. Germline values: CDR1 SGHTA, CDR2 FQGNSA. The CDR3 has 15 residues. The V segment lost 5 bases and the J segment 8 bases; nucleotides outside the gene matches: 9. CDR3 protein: CASSRVAGGGDIQYF. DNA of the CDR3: TGTGCCAGCAGCCGTGTAGCGGGGGGTGGAGACATTCAGTACTTC.

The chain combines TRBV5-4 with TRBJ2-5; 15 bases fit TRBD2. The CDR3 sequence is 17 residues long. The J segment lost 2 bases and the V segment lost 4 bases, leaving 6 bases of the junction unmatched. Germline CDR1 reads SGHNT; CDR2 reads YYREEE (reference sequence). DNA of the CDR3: TGTGCCAGCAGCCCCGGGACTAGCGGGGGGATGCAAGAGACCCAGTACTTC. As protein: CASSPGTSGGMQETQYF.

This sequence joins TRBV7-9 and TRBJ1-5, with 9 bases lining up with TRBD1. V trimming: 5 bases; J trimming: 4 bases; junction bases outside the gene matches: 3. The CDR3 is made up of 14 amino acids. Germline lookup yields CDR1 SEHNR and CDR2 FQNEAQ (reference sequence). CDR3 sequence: CASSPGTGNQPQHF. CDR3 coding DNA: TGTGCCAGCAGCCCGGGGACAGGGAATCAGCCCCAGCATTTT.

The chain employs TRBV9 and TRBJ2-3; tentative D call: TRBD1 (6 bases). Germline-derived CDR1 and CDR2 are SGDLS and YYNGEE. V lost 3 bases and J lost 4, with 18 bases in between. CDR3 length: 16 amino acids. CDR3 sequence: CASSAGHRKLADTQYF. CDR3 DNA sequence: TGTGCCAGCAGCGCGGGACATCGAAAGCTAGCAGATACGCAGTATTTT.

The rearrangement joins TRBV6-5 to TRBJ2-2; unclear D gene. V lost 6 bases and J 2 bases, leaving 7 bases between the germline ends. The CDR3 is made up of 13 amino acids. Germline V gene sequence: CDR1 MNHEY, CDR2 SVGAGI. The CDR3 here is CASRTDNTGELFF. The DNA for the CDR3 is TGTGCCAGCAGAACAGACAACACCGGGGAGCTGTTTTTT.

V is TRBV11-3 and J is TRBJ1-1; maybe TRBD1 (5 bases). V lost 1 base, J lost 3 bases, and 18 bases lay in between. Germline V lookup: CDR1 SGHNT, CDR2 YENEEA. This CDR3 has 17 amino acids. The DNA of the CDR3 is TGTGCCAGCAGCTTAGTGTGGACAAGGAGTTGGGACACTGAAGCTTTCTTT. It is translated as CASSLVWTRSWDTEAFF.

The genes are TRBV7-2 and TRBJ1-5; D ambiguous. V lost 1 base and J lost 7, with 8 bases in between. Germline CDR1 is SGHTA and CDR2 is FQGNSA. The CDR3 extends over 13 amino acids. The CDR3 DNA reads TGTGCCAGCAGCTTAGGGAGGCAGCAGCCCCAGCATTTT. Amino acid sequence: CASSLGRQQPQHF. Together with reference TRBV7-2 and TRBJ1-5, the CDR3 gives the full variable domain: GAGVSQSPSNKVTEKGKDVELRCDPISGHTALYWYRQSLGQGLEFLIYFQGNSAPDKSGLPSDRFSAERTGGSVSTLTIQRTQQEDSAVYLCASSLGRQQPQHFGDGTRLSIL.

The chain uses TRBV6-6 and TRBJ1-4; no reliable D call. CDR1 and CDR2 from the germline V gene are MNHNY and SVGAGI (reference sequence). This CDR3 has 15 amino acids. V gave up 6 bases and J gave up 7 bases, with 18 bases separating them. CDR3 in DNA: TGTGCCAGCAGAGACAACTTGGGAGGAATTGAAAAACTGTTTTTT. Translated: CASRDNLGGIEKLFF.